The T cell receptor (beta chain) described here comes from a study of human T cells and chemical hapten exposure. About the study: Patients had diphenylcyclopropenone applied to the scalp weekly throughout the approximately 22-week study. Points from the study as a whole: Significantly more large CDR3 similarity clusters arose among expanded TCRs than among controls.

TCRdb passed the RACE reads through MiXCR, listing each CDR3 protein once. Of roughly 40,000 distinct CDR3 sequences listed, about 11% are singletons. CDR3 length: 16 residues. The V segment lost 0 bases and the J segment 1 base; nucleotides outside the gene matches: 2. The germline V gene encodes CDR1 SGHDT and CDR2 YYEEEE. About this clonotype itself: Its antigen is as yet unknown.

Regarding time point: pre-sensitization, week 0. Described treatment: therapeutic diphenylcyclopropenone sensitization with weekly scalp DPC. People who gave samples had alopecia, were 18 to 70 years old, and were suitable for DPC. Source: whole blood, taken in connection with sensitization to the hapten diphenylcyclopropenone (DPC). V and J are TRBV5-6 and TRBJ1-1, with 11 bases matching TRBD1. This TCR came from a man aged 25-45 years with alopecia areata. Some clones in this sample may be carry-over from other donors' samples. The CDR3 here is CASSLGTGGPNTEAFF. The CDR3 coding sequence is TGTGCCAGCAGCTTGGGGACAGGGGGCCCGAACACTGAAGCTTTCTTT.